This is a list of T cell receptor beta chains from one sample in a study of blood T cell repertoires in COVID-19. Assay used: immunoSEQ multiplex PCR; TCRdb lists only in-frame clones, some missing. Of 150,000 to 200,000 clones detected, 85% to 90% appear once; the ten largest clones hold approximately 3.3%. Sequencing was performed on peripheral blood. All receptors derive from a man younger than 35 with active or convalescent COVID-19. CDR3s include the opening cysteine and the closing phenylalanine or tryptophan. The D gene is left open where the match is weak. Only some rows state a clone size, as once, few, many or a class for expanded clones.

-	-	TRBV6-5	TRBJ1-5	CASRAGDQPQHF	TGTGCCAGCAGAGCCGGGGATCAGCCCCAGCATTTT
-	-	TRBV7-9	TRBJ1-1	CASSLSSWNTEAFF	TGTGCCAGCAGCTTAAGTAGCTGGAACACTGAAGCTTTCTTT
TRBD2	-	TRBV7-3	TRBJ2-1	CASSLDSSGRGGYNEQFF	TGTGCCAGCAGCTTAGATTCTAGCGGGAGAGGGGGCTACAATGAGCAGTTCTTC
TRBD1	-	TRBV14	TRBJ1-2	CASSQGAGGYTF	TGTGCCAGCTCCCAGGGGGCAGGTGGCTACACCTTC
-	-	TRBV3-1/TRBV3-2	TRBJ2-7	CASSQGTGLSHEQYF	TGTGCCAGCAGCCAAGGTACAGGGTTGAGCCACGAGCAGTACTTC
-	-	TRBV5-4	TRBJ2-7	CASSTRGGPLFEQYF	TGTGCCAGCAGCACAAGGGGCGGACCCCTTTTCGAGCAGTACTTC
TRBD1	-	TRBV7-6	TRBJ1-6	CASSTGQGSSPLHF	TGTGCCAGCAGCACCGGACAGGGGAGTTCACCCCTCCACTTT
TRBD2	once	TRBV27	TRBJ2-1	CASSPLASGYNEQFF	TGTGCCAGCAGTCCCCTGGCTAGCGGGTACAATGAGCAGTTCTTC
TRBD1	-	TRBV5-6	TRBJ2-2	CASSFDTGAGELFF	TGTGCCAGCAGCTTCGATACAGGGGCCGGGGAGCTGTTTTTT
TRBD1	-	TRBV28	TRBJ1-1	CASSSRDRGLRPAEAFF	TGTGCCAGCAGTTCGCGGGACAGGGGATTACGGCCGGCTGAAGCTTTCTTT
TRBD1	-	TRBV27	TRBJ2-1	CASRGDRVEQFF	TGTGCCAGCAGGGGAGACAGGGTTGAGCAGTTCTTC
TRBD2	once	TRBV3-1/TRBV3-2	TRBJ2-2	CASKIAGSTGELFF	TGTGCCAGCAAGATAGCGGGGTCCACCGGGGAGCTGTTTTTT
TRBD1	-	TRBV24-1	TRBJ1-1	CATSDSGQGWRTEAFF	TGTGCCACCAGTGATTCGGGACAGGGGTGGAGGACTGAAGCTTTCTTT
TRBD2	-	TRBV9	TRBJ2-1	CASSAGTSGIFDEQFF	TGTGCCAGCAGCGCCGGGACTAGCGGGATTTTCGATGAGCAGTTCTTC
-	-	TRBV7-8	TRBJ1-1	CASIERAGGTEAFF	TGTGCCAGCATCGAGAGGGCGGGGGGCACTGAAGCTTTCTTT
TRBD2	-	TRBV4-3	TRBJ2-1	CASSQGRGLEQFF	TGCGCCAGCAGCCAAGGGAGGGGACTAGAGCAGTTCTTC
-	-	TRBV4-1	TRBJ1-1	CASSQERTMNTEAFF	TGCGCCAGCAGCCAAGAGAGGACTATGAACACTGAAGCTTTCTTT
-	-	TRBV5-4	TRBJ1-1	CASSRYKNTEAFF	TGTGCCAGCAGCCGATACAAGAACACTGAAGCTTTCTTT
-	-	TRBV27	TRBJ2-7	CASSFSGNSYEQYF	TGTGCCAGCAGTTTCTCAGGGAACTCCTACGAGCAGTACTTC
TRBD2	once	TRBV7-3	TRBJ2-1	CASSLMGLAAYNEQFF	TGTGCCAGCAGCTTAATGGGACTAGCGGCCTACAATGAGCAGTTCTTC
TRBD1	-	TRBV6-2/TRBV6-3	TRBJ1-2	CASSRGREGYTF	TGTGCCAGCAGCAGGGGGCGAGAAGGCTACACCTTC
TRBD2	-	TRBV24-1	TRBJ2-2	CATSVAGGLAGGRTGELFF	TGTGCCACCAGTGTAGCTGGAGGACTAGCGGGAGGGCGGACCGGGGAGCTGTTTTTT
-	many	TRBV6-4	TRBJ2-1	CASSAGLESYNEQFF	TGTGCCAGCAGCGCGGGACTGGAGTCCTACAATGAGCAGTTCTTC
TRBD2	-	TRBV24-1	TRBJ2-5	CATSDSRTSGSRETQYF	TGTGCCACCAGTGATTCAAGGACTAGCGGGAGTAGAGAGACCCAGTACTTC
-	-	TRBV7-8	TRBJ1-2	CASSLALGPGYGYTF	TGTGCCAGCAGCTTAGCGCTGGGGCCGGGCTATGGCTACACCTTC
-	-	TRBV11-2	TRBJ2-2	CASSRFRSTGELFF	TGTGCCAGCAGCCGCTTCCGCAGCACCGGGGAGCTGTTTTTT
-	-	TRBV4-1	TRBJ1-2	CASSRVREGDGYTF	TGCGCCAGCAGCCGCGTCCGGGAGGGGGATGGCTACACCTTC
TRBD1	-	TRBV6-4	TRBJ2-1	CASRRAGTGAYNEQFF	TGTGCCAGCCGCCGAGCCGGGACAGGAGCCTACAATGAGCAGTTCTTC
TRBD1	many	TRBV5-1	TRBJ1-1	CASSLGTGGAMDIEAFF	TGCGCCAGCAGCTTGGGAACAGGGGGCGCGATGGACATTGAAGCTTTCTTT
-	-	TRBV7-2	TRBJ1-1	CASSYDRNTEAFF	TGTGCCAGCAGCTACGACAGGAACACTGAAGCTTTCTTT
-	-	TRBV19	TRBJ2-7	CASSRTDSYEQYF	TGTGCCAGTAGCCGGACAGATTCTTACGAGCAGTACTTC
TRBD2	once	TRBV29-1	TRBJ2-2	CSVGGLAGIRTGELFF	TGCAGCGTTGGGGGACTAGCGGGAATTCGGACCGGGGAGCTGTTTTTT
TRBD2	-	TRBV4-2	TRBJ2-3	CASSQELSGMQYSLGDTQYF	TGTGCCAGCAGCCAAGAATTAAGCGGGATGCAATACTCGTTGGGAGATACGCAGTATTTT
-	-	TRBV2	TRBJ1-5	CASSESDSFYSNQPQHF	TGTGCCAGCAGTGAATCGGACAGTTTTTATAGCAATCAGCCCCAGCATTTT
-	-	TRBV4-2	TRBJ1-2	CASSPHLGQPMDYGYTF	TGTGCCAGCAGCCCACATTTAGGACAGCCGATGGACTATGGCTACACCTTC
-	once	TRBV6-1	TRBJ1-1	CASSEGTENTEAFF	TGTGCCAGCAGTGAAGGGACAGAGAACACTGAAGCTTTCTTT
TRBD1	once	TRBV6-5	TRBJ1-5	CASRGTGEYQPQHF	TGTGCCAGCAGAGGGACAGGGGAGTATCAGCCCCAGCATTTT
TRBD1	-	TRBV4-1	TRBJ2-7	CASSPPGRGRNEQYF	TGCGCCAGCAGCCCACCCGGCAGGGGGCGAAACGAGCAGTACTTC
-	-	TRBV27	TRBJ1-5	CASSFSQGTSNQPQHF	TGTGCCAGCAGTTTTTCGCAGGGTACTAGCAATCAGCCCCAGCATTTT
-	-	TRBV13	TRBJ2-3	CASSRRRSTSTDTQYF	TGTGCCAGCAGCAGACGGCGGTCCACTAGCACAGATACGCAGTATTTT
TRBD2	-	TRBV6-4	TRBJ2-1	CASSDGTSGVNEQFF	TGTGCCAGCAGTGACGGGACTAGCGGGGTCAATGAGCAGTTCTTC
TRBD1	-	TRBV6-5	TRBJ2-7	CASRPGQGLLYEQYF	TGTGCCAGCAGACCCGGACAGGGGCTCCTCTACGAGCAGTACTTC
TRBD1	-	TRBV7-9	TRBJ1-2	CASSLMTGNYGYTF	TGTGCCAGCAGCTTAATGACAGGGAACTATGGCTACACCTTC
-	-	TRBV2	TRBJ2-2	CASMGRMNTGELFF	TGTGCCAGCATGGGCAGGATGAACACCGGGGAGCTGTTTTTT
-	-	TRBV10-3	TRBJ2-3	CAISESGPNTDTQYF	TGTGCCATCAGTGAGTCGGGGCCAAACACAGATACGCAGTATTTT
-	-	TRBV11-2	TRBJ2-7	CASSPSPRGSYEQYF	TGTGCCAGCAGCCCCTCACCTCGGGGTTCCTACGAGCAGTACTTC
-	-	TRBV18	TRBJ2-7	CASSLWTDFYEQYF	TGTGCCAGCTCACTCTGGACTGATTTCTACGAGCAGTACTTC
-	-	TRBV25-1	TRBJ1-1	CASSEQGKAEAFF	TGTGCCAGCAGTGAGCAGGGGAAGGCTGAAGCTTTCTTT
-	-	TRBV11-3	TRBJ2-1	CASSFRGGGNEQFF	TGTGCCAGCAGCTTCAGGGGTGGTGGCAATGAGCAGTTCTTC
TRBD2	-	TRBV20-1	TRBJ2-2	CSASGGVPGELFF	TGCAGTGCTAGTGGGGGGGTTCCCGGGGAGCTGTTTTTT
-	-	TRBV19	TRBJ1-6	CASSWSGASNSPLHF	TGTGCCAGTAGCTGGTCAGGGGCGTCTAATTCACCCCTCCACTTT
TRBD2	-	TRBV11-3	TRBJ2-7	CASSRRASGALYEQYF	TGTGCCAGCAGCCGGAGGGCTAGCGGGGCGCTGTACGAGCAGTACTTC
-	-	TRBV12-3/TRBV12-4	TRBJ2-7	CASSLGYEQYF	TGTGCCAGCTCCCTCGGTTACGAGCAGTACTTC
TRBD2	once	TRBV27	TRBJ2-3	CASIQRGADTQYF	TGTGCCAGCATCCAGCGGGGGGCGGATACGCAGTATTTT
-	-	TRBV2	TRBJ1-2	CASSARGRGTF	TGTGCCAGCAGTGCAAGGGGTAGGGGCACCTTC
-	-	TRBV19	TRBJ1-1	CASSIWTTSDETFF	TGTGCCAGTAGTATTTGGACAACCTCTGATGAGACTTTCTTT
TRBD1	-	TRBV19	TRBJ2-4	CEFTGGLKNIQYF	TGTGAGTTCACAGGGGGTCTAAAAAACATTCAGTACTTC
TRBD2	-	TRBV29-1	TRBJ2-1	CSVTGTTTYNEQFF	TGCAGCGTAACCGGGACTACAACCTACAATGAGCAGTTCTTC
-	-	TRBV3-1/TRBV3-2	TRBJ1-2	CASSQEAGDSYYGYTF	TGTGCCAGCAGCCAAGAAGCAGGGGATAGTTACTATGGCTACACCTTC
-	-	TRBV2	TRBJ1-2	CAGAGQYYGYTF	TGTGCTGGGGCAGGGCAGTACTATGGCTACACCTTC